This TCR beta chain was recorded in a study of cytomegalovirus exposure and HLA in healthy donors. As regards this clone: What it recognizes is unknown.

Findings of the study overall: The study designated 150 or so TCR beta chains cytomegalovirus-associated.

A multiplex PCR was run with 60 Vbeta primers and 13 Jbeta primers. The protocol was immunoSEQ multiplex PCR, while the TCRdb copy is restricted to in-frame clones and leaves out a portion. Of under 170,000 clones in the sample, roughly three quarters were seen once. The CDR3 runs to 14 residues. V was cut by 3 bases and J by 4 bases, with 13 bases left in between. From germline, CDR1 is GTSNPN and CDR2 SVGIG (reference sequence). The chain couples TRBV30 to TRBJ1-3; tentatively, D is TRBD1 (5 bases). Sample: PBMCs. This clonotype originated in a human donor in good health. Here the CDR3 reads CAWRTGSPGNTIYF. CDR3 nucleotide sequence: TGTGCCTGGAGAACAGGCAGCCCAGGAAACACCATATATTTT.